Given below is one T cell receptor (beta chain) in context. TCRdb keeps only in-frame clones here, not all; method: immunoSEQ multiplex PCR. The sample has about 400,000 clones; 88% are singletons. The sample belongs to a study of blood T cell repertoires in COVID-19. On the study more broadly: Researchers got acute and convalescent COVID-19 samples from the United States, Italy and Spain.

This CDR3 is 13 amino acids long. V lost 7 bases, J lost 4 bases, and 11 bases lay in between. Residents of about 25 US areas, aged roughly 18 to 90 years, made up the participants. The sequence derives from a woman in her thirties or forties with acute COVID-19. The rearrangement links TRBV12-3 or TRBV12-4 to TRBJ1-5, with D possibly TRBD1 on 6 matching bases. Sequenced sample: PBMCs or T cells enriched from blood (not recorded which). The chain's CDR3 is CASTARGNQPQHF. DNA of the CDR3: TGTGCCAGCACCGCGAGGGGGAATCAGCCCCAGCATTTT.